The sample holds one count of the clone carrying this TCR beta chain. Antigen specificity is unknown. This sample was included in a study of persistence of HIV-infected CD4 T cells. Study information: The sample holds CD4+ T cells responsive to CMV or HIV-1 Gag.

The stimulus was lysate of CMV-infected fibroblasts, approximately 9.6 ug/mL. CD40L-negative CD69-negative CD45RO-high memory CD4+ T cells were sorted as populations depleted of antigen-responding cells. Sequencing used immunoSEQ version 4 in survey mode. Assay: immunoSEQ multiplex PCR; the TCRdb copy retains only in-frame clones and omits some. The sample holds 25,000 to 30,000 clones, roughly 80% seen once. Germline CDR1 is SGHRS and CDR2 is YFSETQ. Trimming pared 0 bases from V and 12 bases from J, leaving 15 bases between. The CDR3 is 13 residues long. This sequence was found in an adult woman with HIV who was CMV-seropositive. The rearrangement uses TRBV5-1 and TRBJ1-2, with D possibly TRBD1 on 6 matching bases. Sequencing used CD4+ T cells sorted from PBMCs after roughly 20-hour stimulation, obtained from a patient who received antiretroviral therapy. CDR3 residues: CASSLDWGHDHTF. The CDR3 coding sequence is TGCGCCAGCAGCTTGGATTGGGGGCACGACCACACCTTC.